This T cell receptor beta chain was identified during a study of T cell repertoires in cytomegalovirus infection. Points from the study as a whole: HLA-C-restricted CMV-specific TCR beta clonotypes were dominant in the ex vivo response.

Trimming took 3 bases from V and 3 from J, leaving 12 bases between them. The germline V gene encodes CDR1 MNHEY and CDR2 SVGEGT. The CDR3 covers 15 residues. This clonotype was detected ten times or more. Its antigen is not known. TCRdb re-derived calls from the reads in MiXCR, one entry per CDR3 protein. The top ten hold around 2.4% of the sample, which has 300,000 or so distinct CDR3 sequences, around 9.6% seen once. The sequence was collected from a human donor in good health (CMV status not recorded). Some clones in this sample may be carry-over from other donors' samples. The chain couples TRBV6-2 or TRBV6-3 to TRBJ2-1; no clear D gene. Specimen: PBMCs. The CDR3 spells CASSYQRTHYNEQFF. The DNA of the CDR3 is TGTGCCAGCAGTTATCAACGGACCCACTACAATGAGCAGTTCTTC.